One sample yielded the 30 T cell receptor beta chains listed below, sequenced in a study of beta chain features in type 1 diabetes. Every bit of the isolated RNA underwent reverse transcription, so sequencing read expressed TCRB transcripts. Here immunoSEQ multiplex PCR was the method, and the copy in TCRdb shows in-frame clones only, minus some. The sample shows roughly 450,000 clones, roughly an eighth of them seen only once. Sequencing was performed on naive CD4+ T cells from blood. These receptors all stem from a woman younger than 35 in good health.

This sequence joins TRBV7-2 and TRBJ2-5; 7 bases agree with TRBD1. Germline V CDR1 and CDR2: SGHTA, FQGNSA. There are 14 residues in the CDR3. V lost 5 bases, J lost 2 bases, and 5 bases stayed unmatched. Here the CDR3 reads CASSPRTGQETQYF. The CDR3 nucleotides read TGTGCCAGCAGCCCGCGGACAGGACAAGAGACCCAGTACTTC. Together with reference TRBV7-2 and TRBJ2-5, the CDR3 gives the full variable domain: GAGVSQSPSNKVTEKGKDVELRCDPISGHTALYWYRQSLGQGLEFLIYFQGNSAPDKSGLPSDRFSAERTGGSVSTLTIQRTQQEDSAVYLCASSPRTGQETQYFGPGTRLLVL.

This clone was picked up a small number of times. The V call is TRBV27, the J call TRBJ2-1; weak D call: TRBD1 (6 bases). Deletions cut 6 bases from V and 3 bases from J, with 15 bases between. Germline V gene lookup returns CDR1 MNHEY and CDR2 SMNVEV (reference sequence). The CDR3 spans 15 residues. The CDR3 DNA sequence: TGTGCCAGCAGCTCGTGGGGGCTGGTCTACAATGAGCAGTTCTTC. It translates to CASSSWGLVYNEQFF.

This clone has a handful of counts. The chain has TRBV29-1 and TRBJ1-3; D is undetermined. Between the trimmed V and J ends, which lost 0 bases and 4 bases, there was a span of 16 bases. CDR3 size: 16 residues. Germline V CDR1 and CDR2: SQVTM, ANQGSEA. The CDR3 loop is CSVEDLFGPEGNTIYF. CDR3 DNA sequence: TGCAGCGTTGAAGATCTATTCGGGCCGGAGGGAAACACCATATATTTT.

The chain joins TRBV15 to TRBJ2-3, with TRBD2 identical over 9 bases. CDR1 is LNHNV and CDR2 is YYDKDF in the germline V gene (reference sequence). The CDR3 is made up of 16 amino acids. V gave up 8 bases and J gave up 0 bases; unmatched junction bases: 9. The CDR3 region is CATAWGTSYSTDTQYF. The CDR3 bases are TGTGCCACCGCCTGGGGGACTAGCTATAGCACAGATACGCAGTATTTT. The full variable domain, completed using reference TRBV15 and TRBJ2-3, is DAMVIQNPRYQVTQFGKPVTLSCSQTLNHNVMYWYQQKSSQAPKLLFHYYDKDFNNEADTPDNFQSRRPNTSFCFLDIRSPGLGDTAMYLCATAWGTSYSTDTQYFGPGTRLTVL.

This clone was seen only a few times. The V gene is TRBV7-9, the J gene TRBJ1-2, with TRBD1 as a possible D gene (6 bases). The V gene's germline CDR1 is SEHNR and CDR2 FQNEAQ (reference sequence). This CDR3 contains 12 residues. Trimming stripped 5 bases from V and 9 bases from J, with 13 bases between. CDR3 residues: CASSPGASSYTF. The CDR3 DNA reads TGTGCCAGCAGCCCAGGGGCCAGTAGCTACACCTTC.

V gene TRBV2 combines with J gene TRBJ2-7, with D unresolved. The germline V and J ends were trimmed by 8 bases and 4 bases, with 12 bases remaining between them. Per the germline V gene, CDR1 is SNHLY and CDR2 is FYNNEI. The CDR3 extends over 12 amino acids. CDR3 protein: CASGVVRYEQYF. CDR3 nucleotides: TGTGCCAGCGGGGTCGTGCGATACGAGCAGTACTTC.

The J gene is TRBJ2-3, the V gene TRBV7-9, with a tentative D call TRBD2 (5 bases). This CDR3 comprises 15 residues. CDR1 SEHNR and CDR2 FQNEAQ come from the germline V gene (reference sequence). Trimming shortened V by 0 bases and J by 2 bases, and 9 bases separated the two germline ends. CDR3 in DNA: TGTGCCAGCAGCTTAGCCGGGGAGACCACAGATACGCAGTATTTT. It codes for CASSLAGETTDTQYF.

Comments on this clone: Other DNA sequences in this sample translate to the same CDR3. The chain has TRBV11-2 and TRBJ2-1; no definite D call. Trimming took off 2 bases at V and 7 bases at J, with 6 bases between the two ends. Germline CDR1 reads SGHAT; CDR2 reads FQNNGV. The CDR3 runs 12 residues. DNA of the CDR3: TGTGCCAGCAGCTTAACTTTAAATGAGCAGTTCTTC. The encoded protein is CASSLTLNEQFF.

CDR3 amino acids: CASSSLHYGYTF. The CDR3 DNA reads TGTGCCAGCAGCTCCCTTCACTATGGCTACACCTTC. The rearrangement joins TRBV7-8 to TRBJ1-2; D is uncertain. V lost 4 bases to trimming and J lost 3 bases, with 6 bases between them. The germline V gene encodes CDR1 SGHVS and CDR2 FQNEAQ. The length of the CDR3 is 12 residues.

This clone appeared many times. The genes are TRBV13 and TRBJ2-7; maybe TRBD1 (5 bases). CDR3 length: 11 residues. From germline, CDR1 is PRHDT and CDR2 FYEKMQ (reference sequence). Trimming stripped 5 bases from V and 6 bases from J, with 8 bases between. CDR3 DNA sequence: TGTGCCAGCAGCGCCAGGGCCGAGCAGTACTTC. This codes for CASSARAEQYF.

V gene TRBV6-5 combines with J gene TRBJ2-1; D remains ambiguous. Germline V CDR1 and CDR2: MNHEY, SVGAGI. V was clipped by 8 bases and J by 3 bases, with 11 bases between them. The CDR3 contains 13 residues. The CDR3: CASSSAFYNEQFF. The CDR3 DNA sequence: TGTGCCAGCTCCAGCGCCTTCTACAATGAGCAGTTCTTC.

As for this clone: Within the sample, other DNA sequences also encode this same CDR3. The rearrangement joins TRBV5-4 to TRBJ2-5; the D gene is possibly TRBD1 (5 bases). The ends were cut back, 0 bases at V and 4 bases at J, with 16 bases in the middle. CDR1 and CDR2 from the germline V gene are SGHNT and YYREEE (reference sequence). The CDR3 totals 16 residues. CDR3 residues: CASSLVGGAPGETQYF. For the CDR3, the DNA is TGTGCCAGCAGCTTGGTTGGTGGGGCGCCGGGAGAGACCCAGTACTTC.

V is TRBV7-9 and J is TRBJ2-5, with 9 nucleotides matching TRBD2. The germline CDR1 and CDR2 sequences are SEHNR and FQNEAQ (reference sequence). There are 16 residues in the CDR3. The trim removed 5 bases at V and 1 base at J, leaving 8 bases unmatched. In DNA, the CDR3 is TGTGCCAGCAGCCTCGGGGCGGGAGGGCCCCAAGAGACCCAGTACTTC. Protein sequence: CASSLGAGGPQETQYF.

The sample holds a few counts of this clone. The chain has TRBV21-1 and TRBJ2-2; whether TRBD1, the table's D call, matches the DNA was not checked. TRBV21-1 counts as a pseudogene. The CDR3 length is 15 residues. This CDR3 is CASSGTECDTGELFF. The CDR3 region has the DNA TGTGCCAGCAGCGGGACAGAATGCGACACCGGGGAGCTGTTTTTT.

The rearrangement joins TRBV10-3 to TRBJ2-5; TRBD2 matches 7 bases. Germline V gene sequence: CDR1 ENHRY, CDR2 SYGVKD. Losses at the gene ends were 2 bases for V and 4 bases for J; bases not matched to a gene: 16. The CDR3 covers 18 residues. The CDR3 DNA is TGTGCCATCAGTGAGGCCCCCGGAATGGCGGGAGAGGGAGAGACCCAGTACTTC. Its translation: CAISEAPGMAGEGETQYF.

The V call is TRBV7-9, the J call TRBJ2-5, with D possibly being TRBD1 (6 bases). V lost 6 bases, J lost 5 bases, and 7 bases lay in between. Germline V lookup: CDR1 SEHNR, CDR2 FQNEAQ (reference sequence). This CDR3 spans 11 amino acids. Written as DNA, the CDR3 is TGTGCCAGCAGTCAGGGGGAGACCCAGTACTTC. It yields the protein CASSQGETQYF. Complete variable domain (other parts from reference TRBV7-9 and TRBJ2-5): DTGVSQNPRHKITKRGQNVTFRCDPISEHNRLYWYRQTLGQGPEFLTYFQNEAQLEKSRLLSDRFSAERPKGSFSTLEIQRTEQGDSAMYLCASSQGETQYFGPGTRLLVL.

This clone was picked up a small number of times. The V call is TRBV28, the J call TRBJ2-7; 8 bases match TRBD1. The CDR3 has 14 amino acids. V lost 3 bases to trimming and J lost 0 bases; unmatched junction nucleotides: 1. Per germline, CDR1 MDHEN and CDR2 SYDVKM. DNA for the CDR3: TGTGCCAGCAGTTTGGACAGGGTCTCCTACGAGCAGTACGTC. This sequence encodes CASSLDRVSYEQYV.

V gene TRBV23-1 combines with J gene TRBJ2-2; D gene uncertain. TRBV23-1 is filed as an ORF, its function uncertain. V dropped 2 bases and J dropped 4 bases, with 8 bases sitting between them. The CDR3 totals 14 residues. CDR3 DNA: TGCGCCAGCAGTCAACGACAATTCACCGGGGAGCTGTTTTTT. Translating gives CASSQRQFTGELFF.

The CDR3 DNA sequence: TGTGCCTGGAGTTGGGGCCTCGACAATCAGCCCCAGCATTTT. Its protein product is CAWSWGLDNQPQHF. This chain links TRBV30 with TRBJ1-5, with D maybe TRBD1 (5 bases). V gave up 2 bases and J gave up 3 bases, with 11 bases separating them. CDR3 length: 14 amino acids. Germline assignment: CDR1 GTSNPN and CDR2 SVGIG (reference sequence).

This CDR3 is CASSLFLMPSGANVLTF. The CDR3 DNA follows: TGTGCCAGCAGCTTATTTCTGATGCCCTCTGGGGCCAACGTCCTGACTTTC. This chain connects TRBV7-2 to TRBJ2-6, with unresolved D. CDR1 is SGHTA, CDR2 FQGNSA, per germline. This CDR3 has 17 amino acids. V lost 2 bases and J 0 bases, leaving 11 bases between the germline ends.

The chain combines TRBV6-5 with TRBJ1-6, with TRBD1 as a possible D gene (5 bases). Germline V lookup: CDR1 MNHEY, CDR2 SVGAGI. The CDR3 runs to 14 residues. The V gene lost 6 bases and the J gene lost 9 bases, with 15 bases spanning the gap. This CDR3 reads CASSRTGLTSPLHF. The CDR3 bases are TGTGCCAGCAGCCGTACAGGTCTAACTTCACCCCTCCACTTT.

The V and J genes are TRBV11-3 and TRBJ2-1; 7 positions agree with TRBD2. The V and J ends lost 0 bases and 5 bases, in that order; junction bases with no gene match: 4. This CDR3 is 15 amino acids long. Germline lookup yields CDR1 SGHNT and CDR2 YENEEA. CDR3 nucleotide sequence: TGTGCCAGCAGCTTAGAACGGCTAGCGGACAATGAGCAGTTCTTC. This sequence encodes CASSLERLADNEQFF.

The V gene is TRBV7-9, the J gene TRBJ1-1; weak D call: TRBD1 (5 bases). The germline V and J ends were trimmed by 1 base and 1 base, with 13 bases remaining between them. The CDR3 length is 16 residues. CDR1 is SEHNR, CDR2 FQNEAQ, per germline (reference sequence). CDR3 protein: CASSLVIGAQNTEAFF. DNA of the CDR3: TGTGCCAGCAGCTTAGTCATCGGGGCACAGAACACTGAAGCTTTCTTT.

This chain links TRBV5-1 with TRBJ1-6; D gene ambiguous. Germline-derived CDR1 and CDR2 are SGHRS and YFSETQ. Trimming removed 1 base from V and 9 bases from J, with 17 bases in between. CDR3 length: 16 residues. The CDR3 DNA reads as TGCGCCAGCAGCTTGTGGACGATTGACGCCCTTTCACCCCTCCACTTT. It codes for CASSLWTIDALSPLHF.

This chain connects TRBV7-6 to TRBJ2-3; 10 bases align to TRBD2. V lost 0 bases, J lost 6 bases, and 3 bases stayed unmatched. This CDR3 comprises 15 residues. Germline values: CDR1 SGHVS, CDR2 FNYEAQ. The CDR3 loop reads CASSLARGLADTQYF. CDR3 in DNA: TGTGCCAGCAGCTTAGCGAGGGGACTAGCGGATACGCAGTATTTT.

The chain has TRBV5-4 and TRBJ2-7; 10 bases are shared with TRBD2. This CDR3 is built from 16 residues. Germline V gene lookup returns CDR1 SGHNT and CDR2 YYREEE (reference sequence). Germline trimming cut 0 bases from V and 4 bases from J; bases unmatched to any gene: 7. CDR3 region: CASSLGASGSLYEQYF. The CDR3 coding sequence is TGTGCCAGCAGCTTGGGGGCTAGCGGGAGCTTGTACGAGCAGTACTTC.

As DNA, the CDR3 is TGTGCCACCAGCAGAGTCTCGACCCGCGCAGATACGCAGTATTTT. Translation: CATSRVSTRADTQYF. The chain carries TRBV15 and TRBJ2-3; unclear D gene. Germline-derived CDR1 and CDR2 are LNHNV and YYDKDF (reference sequence). This CDR3 has 15 residues. Trimming stripped 1 base from V and 4 bases from J, with 12 bases between.

This clone was counted a few times. The rearrangement joins TRBV5-4 to TRBJ2-5, with TRBD2 matching over 8 bases. V lost 4 bases, J lost 1 base, and 3 bases stayed unmatched. Germline-derived CDR1 and CDR2 are SGHNT and YYREEE (reference sequence). The CDR3 loop spans 14 amino acids. The CDR3 DNA reads TGTGCCAGCAGCCATGGGACTAGCCAAGAGACCCAGTACTTC. Protein: CASSHGTSQETQYF.

As to this clone: Distinct nucleotide sequences in the sample also encode this CDR3. The chain employs TRBV10-3 and TRBJ2-5; TRBD2 is a possible D gene (6 bases). Trimming removed 5 bases from V and 5 bases from J, with 6 bases in between. CDR3 length: 11 residues. Germline V lookup: CDR1 ENHRY, CDR2 SYGVKD. The CDR3 DNA follows: TGTGCCATCAGTCGGGGGGAGACCCAGTACTTC. It specifies CAISRGETQYF.

The gene calls are TRBV9 and TRBJ1-2; D perhaps matches TRBD1 (6 bases). In germline, CDR1 is SGDLS, CDR2 YYNGEE. Trimming shortened V by 1 base and J by 6 bases, and 10 bases separated the two germline ends. The CDR3 has 13 residues. The CDR3, as DNA: TGTGCCAGCAGCGTAATGGGGGCGAATGGCTACACCTTC. Translated: CASSVMGANGYTF. Variable domain in full (rest from reference TRBV9 and TRBJ1-2): DSGVTQTPKHLITATGQRVTLRCSPRSGDLSVYWYQQSLDQGLQFLIQYYNGEERAKGNILERFSAQQFPDLHSELNLSSLELGDSALYFCASSVMGANGYTFGSGTRLTVV.